Presented here are 24 T cell receptor beta chains from one specimen sequenced in a study of OX40 agonist ivuxolimab in advanced cancers. TCRdb keeps only in-frame clones here, not all; method: immunoSEQ multiplex PCR. This sample carries some 79,000 clones, 90% to 95% of them seen once, and the ten largest clones take about 0.45%. The sequenced sample was CD4+ or CD8+ T cells sorted from blood, obtained in a trial of the OX40 agonist ivuxolimab. All receptors derive from an adult with an advanced solid tumor such as melanoma, head and neck, liver or kidney cancer.

The genes are TRBV9 and TRBJ2-2, with D possibly being TRBD1 or TRBD2 (5 bases each). The CDR3 loop spans 18 amino acids. Trimming pared 0 bases from V and 0 bases from J, leaving 15 bases between. Looked up from germline, CDR1 is SGDLS and CDR2 is YYNGEE. CDR3 protein: CASSVVGSGTSNTGELFF. The CDR3 region has the DNA TGTGCCAGCAGCGTAGTCGGAAGTGGGACCTCGAACACCGGGGAGCTGTTTTTT. Full variable domain (outside the CDR3, taken from reference TRBV9 and TRBJ2-2): DSGVTQTPKHLITATGQRVTLRCSPRSGDLSVYWYQQSLDQGLQFLIQYYNGEERAKGNILERFSAQQFPDLHSELNLSSLELGDSALYFCASSVVGSGTSNTGELFFGEGSRLTVL.

For the CDR3, the DNA is TGTGCCAGTAGGACTGGGACAGGGGTTAATCAGCCCCAGCATTTT. Translation: CASRTGTGVNQPQHF. The chain links TRBV19 to TRBJ1-5; 10 bases match TRBD1. The CDR3 is made up of 15 amino acids. Germline CDR1 and CDR2: LNHDA and SQIVND (reference sequence). Trimming at V came to 6 bases and at J to 4 bases, leaving 6 bases not matched to a gene.

The chain couples TRBV18 to TRBJ2-7; D possibly corresponds to TRBD2 (5 bases). This CDR3 is built from 15 residues. V dropped 0 bases and J dropped 2 bases, with 11 bases sitting between them. CDR1 is KGHSH, CDR2 LQKENI, per germline. CDR3 nucleotides: TGTGCCAGCTCACCACCGAATGGGAGTCCCTACGAGCAGTACTTC. This gives the protein CASSPPNGSPYEQYF.

The rearrangement uses TRBV6-5 and TRBJ1-5; unclear D gene. Trimming stripped 5 bases from V and 1 base from J, with 12 bases between. The CDR3 loop spans 15 amino acids. The germline CDR1 and CDR2 sequences are MNHEY and SVGAGI. The CDR3 nucleotides are TGTGCCAGCAGTAAAACCTCGGACAGCAATCAGCCCCAGCATTTT. This encodes CASSKTSDSNQPQHF.

The chain couples TRBV5-4 to TRBJ2-5; 11 bases fit TRBD1. This CDR3 has 15 residues. V dropped 8 bases and J dropped 4; count of bases not matched to a gene: 10. In germline, CDR1 is SGHNT, CDR2 YYREEE (reference sequence). For the CDR3, the DNA is TGTGCCAGTGGAATCGGACAGGGGGCGCGAGAGACCCAGTACTTC. It yields the protein CASGIGQGARETQYF.

The chain is built from TRBV6-1 and TRBJ2-7; D call uncertain. Trimming cost V 8 bases and J 2 bases, with 13 bases left between them. CDR3 length: 13 amino acids. Germline V gene sequence: CDR1 MNHNS, CDR2 SASEGT. The CDR3, as DNA: TGTGCCAGCGGGTTGCCGGGCCCCTACGAGCAGTACTTC. Amino acid sequence: CASGLPGPYEQYF.

The CDR3 region has the DNA TGCAGCGTCCCCCTAAACATCGGTAGAGAGACCCAGTACTTC. It codes for CSVPLNIGRETQYF. The chain uses TRBV29-1 and TRBJ2-5; D unresolved. Germline lookup yields CDR1 SQVTM and CDR2 ANQGSEA. Deletions cut 6 bases from V and 4 bases from J, with 18 bases between. The CDR3 loop spans 14 amino acids.

This clone was seen only once. The chain links TRBV6-1 to TRBJ1-5; D gene ambiguous. The CDR3 is made up of 14 amino acids. The V end was cut by 1 base, the J end by 4 bases, with 8 bases between. Germline CDR1 MNHNS, CDR2 SASEGT. CDR3 in DNA: TGTGCCAGCAGTGAAGTGGTCGTTAATCAGCCCCAGCATTTT. This encodes CASSEVVVNQPQHF.

This clone was recorded once. V usage is TRBV7-8 and J usage is TRBJ1-2; D is unresolved. Trimming shortened V by 0 bases and J by 6 bases, and 11 bases separated the two germline ends. The germline gives CDR1 SGHVS, CDR2 FQNEAQ. The CDR3 extends over 14 amino acids. CDR3 coding DNA: TGTGCCAGCAGCTTAGCCGATGGTTTGGATGGCTACACCTTC. It yields the protein CASSLADGLDGYTF.

This clone was detected only once. V is TRBV10-3 and J is TRBJ2-3, with TRBD1 matching over 7 bases. The CDR3 has 15 amino acids. V shed 8 bases and J 4 bases; nucleotides not matched to a gene: 12. CDR1 ENHRY and CDR2 SYGVKD come from the germline V gene. CDR3 amino acids: CAIEESQGPADTQYF. CDR3 nucleotide sequence: TGTGCCATCGAAGAGTCACAGGGGCCCGCAGATACGCAGTATTTT.

The rearrangement uses TRBV5-4 and TRBJ2-7; 11 bases agree with TRBD2. Germline values: CDR1 SGHNT, CDR2 YYREEE (reference sequence). The trim removed 3 bases at V and 3 bases at J, leaving 2 bases unmatched. The CDR3 extends over 14 amino acids. CDR3 nucleotide sequence: TGTGCCAGCAGCTACGGACTAGCGGGCTACGAGCAGTACTTC. Translated: CASSYGLAGYEQYF.

The J gene is TRBJ2-6, the V gene TRBV27; 11 positions agree with TRBD1. The trim removed 3 bases at V and 0 bases at J, leaving 4 bases unmatched. The CDR3 totals 18 residues. CDR1 MNHEY and CDR2 SMNVEV come from the germline V gene (reference sequence). CDR3 amino acids: CASSFSGTGGSGANVLTF. The DNA for the CDR3 is TGTGCCAGCAGTTTTTCCGGGACAGGGGGCTCTGGGGCCAACGTCCTGACTTTC.

The chain has TRBV18 and TRBJ2-7, with D possibly TRBD1 on 7 matching bases. Germline lookup yields CDR1 KGHSH and CDR2 LQKENI. CDR3 length: 14 residues. V shed 10 bases and J shed 4 bases, with 20 bases lying between them. This CDR3 reads CATKRGTDVYEQYF. The CDR3 region has the DNA TGTGCCACCAAACGCGGGACAGATGTTTACGAGCAGTACTTC.

The CDR3: CASSLGGNTGELFF. CDR3 in DNA: TGTGCCAGCAGCTTAGGCGGGAACACCGGGGAGCTGTTTTTT. The V call is TRBV13, the J call TRBJ2-2; D gene uncertain. The germline V and J ends were trimmed by 0 bases and 1 base, with 3 bases remaining between them. The CDR3 is made up of 14 amino acids. Germline V lookup: CDR1 PRHDT, CDR2 FYEKMQ (reference sequence).

Within the sample, this clone is medium-sized. This chain joins TRBV6-5 and TRBJ1-2, with TRBD1 matching 7 bases. The CDR3 is 13 amino acids. The germline gives CDR1 MNHEY, CDR2 SVGAGI. After removal of 6 bases from V and 2 bases from J, the junction contained 3 bases not matched to a gene. CDR3 DNA: TGTGCCAGCAGACCGACAGGGAACTATGGCTACACCTTC. Its protein product is CASRPTGNYGYTF.

This chain joins TRBV9 and TRBJ1-2, with D possibly being TRBD1 (6 bases). CDR1 is SGDLS, CDR2 YYNGEE, per germline. Trimming left V 4 bases short and J 5 bases short, with 12 bases between. CDR3 length equals 13 residues. DNA of the CDR3: TGTGCCAGCAGCATACAGGGAACGTATGGCTACACCTTC. Its translation: CASSIQGTYGYTF.

Here the CDR3 reads CASSSNQGVADTQYF. Here the CDR3 DNA reads TGTGCCAGTAGTAGTAACCAGGGAGTTGCAGATACGCAGTATTTT. The rearrangement uses TRBV19 and TRBJ2-3; D is perhaps TRBD1 or TRBD2 (5 bases each). Germline V gene data show CDR1 as LNHDA and CDR2 as SQIVND (reference sequence). Trimming took 4 bases from V and 4 from J, leaving 15 bases between them. The CDR3 has 15 residues.

V usage is TRBV10-3 and J usage is TRBJ2-3; no reliable D call. This CDR3 comprises 14 residues. Germline loops: CDR1 ENHRY, CDR2 SYGVKD. V shed 0 bases and J shed 12 bases, with 16 bases lying between them. CDR3 protein: CAISESRLAVAQYF. CDR3 bases: TGTGCCATCAGTGAGTCGCGACTCGCGGTCGCTCAGTATTTT.

V gene TRBV18 combines with J gene TRBJ2-5, with 9 bases lining up with TRBD1. Germline V gene lookup returns CDR1 KGHSH and CDR2 LQKENI. Trimming took 3 bases from V and 2 from J; bases not matched to a gene: 7. The CDR3 sequence is 16 residues long. CDR3 protein: CASSPGQGSQQETQYF. The DNA of the CDR3 is TGTGCCAGCTCACCCGGACAGGGGTCACAACAAGAGACCCAGTACTTC.

The chain employs TRBV18 and TRBJ2-1; 9 bases agree with TRBD2. CDR1 KGHSH and CDR2 LQKENI come from the germline V gene. CDR3 size: 15 residues. Trimming removed 3 bases from V and 7 bases from J; junction bases left unmatched: 7. CDR3 DNA sequence: TGTGCCAGCTCACCCTCCGGACTAGCGACGAATGAGCAGTTCTTC. It codes for CASSPSGLATNEQFF.

This chain uses TRBV9 with TRBJ2-5; D gene uncertain. Per germline, CDR1 SGDLS and CDR2 YYNGEE. V was trimmed by 4 bases and J by 0 bases, leaving 16 bases between them. The CDR3 is made up of 16 amino acids. CDR3 in DNA: TGTGCCAGCAGCCCGACCCCCCTAGTGAACCAAGAGACCCAGTACTTC. It yields the protein CASSPTPLVNQETQYF. The full variable domain, rest sourced from reference TRBV9 and TRBJ2-5, is DSGVTQTPKHLITATGQRVTLRCSPRSGDLSVYWYQQSLDQGLQFLIQYYNGEERAKGNILERFSAQQFPDLHSELNLSSLELGDSALYFCASSPTPLVNQETQYFGPGTRLLVL.

Here the CDR3 reads CASSLIREGKGELFF. The CDR3 DNA reads TGTGCCAGCAGTTTGATACGGGAGGGAAAAGGCGAGCTGTTTTTT. The J gene is TRBJ2-2, the V gene TRBV27, with 8 positions matching TRBD2. The CDR3 is 15 residues long. The germline V gene encodes CDR1 MNHEY and CDR2 SMNVEV (reference sequence). V gave up 3 bases and J gave up 11 bases; unmatched junction bases: 11.

V gene TRBV4-3 combines with J gene TRBJ2-1, with D perhaps matching TRBD2 (6 bases). Looked up from germline, CDR1 is LGHNA and CDR2 is YSLEER. The CDR3 loop spans 13 amino acids. V lost 3 bases and J lost 10, with 13 bases in between. The CDR3 protein is CASSQLTSLEQFF. DNA for the CDR3: TGCGCCAGCAGCCAGTTGACTAGTTTAGAGCAGTTCTTC.

This sequence joins TRBV7-2 and TRBJ1-1; D gene ambiguous. CDR3 length: 13 residues. Per germline, CDR1 SGHTA and CDR2 FQGNSA. V lost 4 bases and J 1 base, leaving 7 bases between the germline ends. The CDR3 sequence: CASSSQENTEAFF. The CDR3 region has the DNA TGTGCCAGCAGCTCCCAGGAGAACACTGAAGCTTTCTTT.